What follows is one T cell receptor (beta chain) and its context. What it binds is unknown. Researchers prepared the TRB cDNA libraries using 5' RACE with UMI labels. TCRdb derives one entry per CDR3 protein from the 5' RACE reads, leaving out DNA. The sample's table shows 130,000 to 150,000 distinct CDR3 sequences. This sample was taken from a study of CXCR3-negative and CXCR3-positive naive CD8 T cells. About the research overall: For each library, about 1.5 +/- 0.3 million TRB reads were obtained, 110 million to 150 million in total. Study conclusions and caveats: The study found CXCR3 expression partially decreased after cryopreservation and ran most assays on fresh PBMCs. A higher hydrophobicity marked the TRB CDR3s of CXCR3-positive naive cells versus CXCR3-negative naive cells. For memory CD8+ cells diversity was much lower, but both naive subsets had comparably high diversity.

The germline CDR1 and CDR2 sequences are MNHEY and SMNVEV (reference sequence). There are 14 residues in the CDR3. Sequencing used naive CXCR3+ CD8+ T cells from blood. Regarding subset: CD45RO-CCR7+CD27+CD95- naive CD8+ T cells expressing CXCR3 (TNR3+). The chain combines TRBV27 with TRBJ2-7; the D call from TCRdb, TRBD2, cannot be confirmed without DNA. This clonotype was sampled from a human donor in good health. Some clones in this sample may be carry-over from other donors' samples. This chain's CDR3 is CASSPTSGGYEQYF.